The 9 T cell receptor beta chains reported below all come from one sample, sequenced in a study of blood T cell repertoires in COVID-19. Clones were read by immunoSEQ multiplex PCR, and TCRdb kept only the in-frame ones, dropping some. The sample shows over 95,000 clones, 85% of them seen only once. Material: peripheral blood. The receptors here all came from a human donor in a cohort sampled during active COVID-19.

J is TRBJ2-7 and V is TRBV7-2; D uncertain. The CDR3 loop spans 13 amino acids. Trimming pared 2 bases from V and 3 bases from J, leaving 8 bases between. The germline V gene has CDR1 SGHTA and CDR2 FQGNSA. The CDR3 is CASSLFRDYEQYF. The DNA of the CDR3 is TGTGCCAGCAGCTTATTTAGAGACTACGAGCAGTACTTC.

The CDR3: CASSGRGPNTGELFF. The CDR3 nucleotides are TGTGCCAGCAGTGGCCGAGGGCCGAACACCGGGGAGCTGTTTTTT. The gene calls are TRBV6-2 or TRBV6-3 and TRBJ2-2; perhaps TRBD2 as D (5 bases). Trimming stripped 5 bases from V and 0 bases from J, with 10 bases between. Germline loops: CDR1 MNHEY, CDR2 SVGEGT. The CDR3 consists of 15 residues.

The chain is built from TRBV6-1 and TRBJ2-5; 9 bases agree with TRBD2. Germline lookup yields CDR1 MNHNS and CDR2 SASEGT. J was trimmed by 5 bases and V by 1 base; bases with no gene match: 11. The CDR3 length is 17 residues. The CDR3 DNA is TGTGCCAGCAGTGAAGGCGGGGGGGCCTTTTCCTGGGAGACCCAGTACTTC. This gives the protein CASSEGGGAFSWETQYF.

V is TRBV19 and J is TRBJ1-3; D possibly corresponds to TRBD1 (5 bases). The CDR3 has 15 residues. Germline CDR1 LNHDA, CDR2 SQIVND (reference sequence). V gave up 0 bases and J gave up 2 bases, with 8 bases separating them. The CDR3 region is CASSIDTGPGNTIYF. The DNA of the CDR3 is TGTGCCAGTAGTATAGATACAGGTCCTGGAAACACCATATATTTT.

This CDR3 is CASSLLSGYSNQPQHF. Here the CDR3 DNA reads TGTGCCAGCAGTTTACTTTCGGGATATAGCAATCAGCCCCAGCATTTT. V and J are TRBV27 and TRBJ1-5; D is uncertain. The CDR3 loop spans 16 amino acids. Between the trimmed V and J ends, which lost 2 bases and 0 bases, there was a span of 11 bases. The germline gives CDR1 MNHEY, CDR2 SMNVEV (reference sequence).

This clone has only a few counts. The rearrangement uses TRBV19 and TRBJ2-7; 9 bases match TRBD1. Unmatched junction bases numbered 8, after V lost 8 bases and J lost 6 bases. Germline V lookup: CDR1 LNHDA, CDR2 SQIVND (reference sequence). The CDR3 is 13 amino acids. The CDR3 nucleotides are TGTGCCAGTGGACCGGGACAGGGCGCCGAGCAGTACTTC. Translating it yields CASGPGQGAEQYF.

The chain employs TRBV6-4 and TRBJ2-6; TRBD2 matches at 13 bases. Germline CDR1 MRHNA, CDR2 SNTAGT. Germline trimming cut 5 bases from V and 4 bases from J; bases unmatched to any gene: 5. CDR3 size: 17 residues. CDR3: CASSLLAGGSGANVLTF. CDR3 nucleotide sequence: TGTGCCAGCAGTCTACTAGCGGGGGGGTCCGGGGCCAACGTCCTGACTTTC.

This clone was seen at least ten times. CDR3 in amino acids: CASSYSQQNTEAFF. DNA for the CDR3: TGTGCCAGCAGTTATTCTCAACAGAACACTGAAGCTTTCTTT. This chain links TRBV6-2 or TRBV6-3 with TRBJ1-1; no firm D call. Per germline, CDR1 MNHEY and CDR2 SVGEGT. V was cut by 3 bases and J by 1 base, with 9 bases left in between. The CDR3 covers 14 residues.

This clone was counted a few times. This chain joins TRBV3-1 (or the pseudogene TRBV3-2) and TRBJ2-1; tentative D call: TRBD1 (6 bases). V lost 6 bases to trimming and J lost 7 bases, with 13 bases between them. The CDR3 covers 13 residues. From germline, CDR1 is LGHDT and CDR2 YNNKEL (reference sequence). CDR3 bases: TGTGCCAGCAGGTTCAGAGGGGGAAATGAGCAGTTCTTC. It is translated as CASRFRGGNEQFF.